Shown below are 26 T cell receptor beta chains from a single sample sequenced in a study of PD-1 blockade in classical Hodgkin lymphoma. Produced via immunoSEQ multiplex PCR; TCRdb's table is partial and in-frame only. There are more than 140,000 clones in the sample; less than 80% occur only once, and about 9.2% lies in the top ten. Exposure to brentuximab vedotin varied, and each patient had relapsed following autologous stem cell transplantation. The source was peripheral blood mononuclear cells (PBMCs), collected before the second cycle of nivolumab. These receptors originate from a human donor with classical Hodgkin lymphoma.

The table lists this clone with many counts. This chain joins TRBV6-1 and TRBJ1-5, with D possibly matching TRBD1 (6 bases). The CDR3 loop spans 14 amino acids. Germline CDR1 and CDR2: MNHNS and SASEGT. V was trimmed by 4 bases and J by 5 bases, leaving 12 bases between them. The CDR3 nucleotides read TGTGCCAGCAGTGTTAAGGGGGACCATCAGCCCCAGCATTTT. Encoded protein: CASSVKGDHQPQHF.

This clone showed up just a few times. The chain recombines TRBV10-3 with TRBJ1-6; D perhaps matches TRBD1 (6 bases). Germline V gene sequence: CDR1 ENHRY, CDR2 SYGVKD. The CDR3 runs to 13 residues. Trimming removed 4 bases from V and 5 bases from J, with 6 bases in between. CDR3 protein: CAISGQDNSPLHF. The CDR3 DNA reads TGTGCCATCAGTGGACAGGATAATTCACCCCTCCACTTT.

The rearrangement joins TRBV10-3 to TRBJ1-4; TRBD1 agrees at 10 bases. V dropped 4 bases and J dropped 4; count of bases not matched to a gene: 0. CDR3 length: 14 amino acids. Germline V gene data show CDR1 as ENHRY and CDR2 as SYGVKD. The CDR3, as DNA: TGTGCCATCAGTGGGGACAGGGGTAATGAAAAACTGTTTTTT. It is translated as CAISGDRGNEKLFF.

This clone occurred a few times. The chain has TRBV4-1 and TRBJ2-5; TRBD2 matches 8 bases. Trimming at V came to 4 bases and at J to 2 bases, leaving 9 bases not matched to a gene. Germline V gives CDR1 MGHRA, CDR2 YSYEKL. There are 16 residues in the CDR3. For the CDR3, the DNA is TGCGCCAGCAGCCCCTCCGGGGGGGACATACAAGAGACCCAGTACTTC. It translates to CASSPSGGDIQETQYF.

The chain uses TRBV28 and TRBJ2-7; TRBD1 matches at 7 bases. V lost 4 bases to trimming and J lost 2 bases; unmatched junction nucleotides: 11. The germline gives CDR1 MDHEN, CDR2 SYDVKM. The CDR3 extends over 16 amino acids. The CDR3 bases are TGTGCCAGCAGTTCCGTAACCGACAGGGTAGCCTACGAGCAGTACTTC. Its protein is CASSSVTDRVAYEQYF.

CDR3: CSVLINTDTQYF. The CDR3 DNA reads as TGCAGCGTCCTTATTAACACAGATACGCAGTATTTT. The chain couples TRBV29-1 to TRBJ2-3; D is ambiguous. V was clipped by 6 bases and J by 2 bases, with 9 bases between them. The CDR3 spans 12 residues. CDR1 is SQVTM, CDR2 ANQGSEA, per germline.

DNA of the CDR3: TGTGCCAGCAGGAGGGATACCGCGGACTACGAGCAGTACTTC. This gives the protein CASRRDTADYEQYF. This chain joins TRBV6-5 and TRBJ2-7; a possible D gene is TRBD2 (5 bases). The germline V and J ends were trimmed by 6 bases and 3 bases, with 15 bases remaining between them. Germline V gene lookup returns CDR1 MNHEY and CDR2 SVGAGI. This CDR3 has 14 residues.

This clone is labeled medium-sized. The chain carries TRBV19 and TRBJ1-2, with D perhaps TRBD1 (5 bases). The germline V and J ends were trimmed by 6 bases and 5 bases, with 13 bases remaining between them. The germline V gene encodes CDR1 LNHDA and CDR2 SQIVND (reference sequence). The CDR3 totals 13 residues. The CDR3 DNA follows: TGTGCCAGTAGGGATGAGGGGCCATATGGCTACACCTTC. This codes for CASRDEGPYGYTF. The full variable domain, completed using reference TRBV19 and TRBJ1-2, is DGGITQSPKYLFRKEGQNVTLSCEQNLNHDAMYWYRQDPGQGLRLIYYSQIVNDFQKGDIAEGYSVSREKKESFPLTVTSAQKNPTAFYLCASRDEGPYGYTFGSGTRLTVV.

The chain links TRBV28 to TRBJ1-2; D is possibly TRBD1 (6 bases). The CDR3 spans 15 residues. Germline V gene sequence: CDR1 MDHEN, CDR2 SYDVKM. Trimming left V 2 bases short and J 4 bases short, with 14 bases between. The DNA for the CDR3 is TGTGCCAGCAGTTTACAGCAGGGGATTATCTATGGCTACACCTTC. Translated: CASSLQQGIIYGYTF.

This clone was found once. The V and J genes are TRBV10-3 and TRBJ2-7, with D perhaps matching TRBD1 or TRBD2 (5 bases each). Germline CDR1 and CDR2: ENHRY and SYGVKD. V was trimmed by 4 bases and J by 0 bases, leaving 13 bases between them. This CDR3 is 15 amino acids long. The CDR3 spells CAISGDRTSSYEQYF. As DNA, the CDR3 is TGTGCCATCAGTGGCGACAGAACTAGCTCCTACGAGCAGTACTTC.

This clone has only a few counts. This chain links TRBV5-1 with TRBJ1-6; perhaps TRBD1 as D (6 bases). The length of the CDR3 is 14 residues. The germline V gene encodes CDR1 SGHRS and CDR2 YFSETQ. The germline V and J ends were trimmed by 2 bases and 5 bases, with 8 bases remaining between them. The CDR3 here is CASSFTGNNSPLHF. CDR3 nucleotide sequence: TGCGCCAGCAGCTTTACAGGGAATAATTCACCCCTCCACTTT. The entire variable domain, with the rest obtained from reference TRBV5-1 and TRBJ1-6, is as follows: KAGVTQTPRYLIKTRGQQVTLSCSPISGHRSVSWYQQTPGQGLQFLFEYFSETQRNKGNFPGRFSGRQFSNSRSEMNVSTLELGDSALYLCASSFTGNNSPLHFGNGTRLTVT.

V usage is TRBV4-1 and J usage is TRBJ2-5; D ambiguous. Germline loops: CDR1 MGHRA, CDR2 YSYEKL. The ends were cut back, 5 bases at V and 2 bases at J, with 15 bases in the middle. CDR3 size: 15 residues. CDR3 nucleotides: TGCGCCAGCAGCGGGAACTATGGGGTTCAAGAGACCCAGTACTTC. As protein: CASSGNYGVQETQYF.

The chain combines TRBV6-6 with TRBJ1-6, with TRBD1 as a possible D gene (6 bases). Germline V lookup: CDR1 MNHNY, CDR2 SVGAGI (reference sequence). V dropped 4 bases and J dropped 6 bases, with 10 bases sitting between them. The CDR3 loop spans 14 amino acids. For the CDR3, the DNA is TGTGCCAGCAGTTTGGACAGAGCTAATTCACCCCTCCACTTT. Encoded protein: CASSLDRANSPLHF.

The CDR3 region has the DNA TGTGCCAGCAGCTTAGAGCTCAACACTGAAGCTTTCTTT. Protein sequence: CASSLELNTEAFF. The chain recombines TRBV7-2 with TRBJ1-1, with D hard to call. CDR1 is SGHTA and CDR2 is FQGNSA in the germline V gene. This CDR3 comprises 13 residues. V was cut by 1 base and J by 2 bases, with 5 bases left in between.

This chain links TRBV6-6 with TRBJ1-1; D is uncertain. The CDR3 is 14 residues long. CDR1 MNHNY and CDR2 SVGAGI come from the germline V gene (reference sequence). V lost 2 bases and J lost 3, with 10 bases in between. DNA for the CDR3: TGTGCCAGCAGTTACCAGCGTGGGGACACTGAAGCTTTCTTT. Translated, it gives CASSYQRGDTEAFF.

This sequence joins TRBV30 and TRBJ1-1; 10 bases fit TRBD1. The junction had 5 bases not matched to a gene; V was cut back by 3 bases and J by 1 base. Per the germline V gene, CDR1 is GTSNPN and CDR2 is SVGIG (reference sequence). CDR3 length: 15 amino acids. In DNA, the CDR3 is TGTGCCTGGAGGAAGGGACAGGGGACGAACACTGAAGCTTTCTTT. The encoded protein is CAWRKGQGTNTEAFF.

The CDR3 nucleotides read TGCGCCAGCAGCCAAGTATACCGTGGAGAGACCCAGTACTTC. This codes for CASSQVYRGETQYF. This chain connects TRBV4-1 to TRBJ2-5, with D unresolved. The V end was cut by 1 base, the J end by 4 bases, with 10 bases between. The CDR3 is 14 residues long. In germline, CDR1 is MGHRA, CDR2 YSYEKL.

The rearrangement joins TRBV9 to TRBJ1-3; D is perhaps TRBD1 (6 bases). CDR1 SGDLS and CDR2 YYNGEE come from the germline V gene. This CDR3 contains 15 residues. V shed 4 bases and J shed 2 bases, with 13 bases lying between them. The CDR3 reads CASSWRGGTGNTIYF. The DNA for the CDR3 is TGTGCCAGCAGCTGGAGGGGGGGAACTGGAAACACCATATATTTT.

The chain recombines TRBV5-6 with TRBJ2-5; D is possibly TRBD2 (5 bases). CDR1 is SGHDT and CDR2 is YYEEEE in the germline V gene. The CDR3 has 12 amino acids. The V end was cut by 4 bases, the J end by 7 bases, with 11 bases between. CDR3 in amino acids: CASSVHGMTQYF. The CDR3 coding sequence is TGTGCCAGCAGCGTACACGGGATGACCCAGTACTTC. Full variable domain (missing parts from reference TRBV5-6 and TRBJ2-5): DAGVTQSPTHLIKTRGQQVTLRCSPKSGHDTVSWYQQALGQGPQFIFQYYEEEERQRGNFPDRFSGHQFPNYSSELNVNALLLGDSALYLCASSVHGMTQYFGPGTRLLVL.

The chain has TRBV19 and TRBJ2-5; D uncertain. Germline V gene sequence: CDR1 LNHDA, CDR2 SQIVND (reference sequence). This CDR3 comprises 15 residues. Trimming took off 1 base at V and 5 bases at J, with 14 bases between the two ends. The CDR3 coding sequence is TGTGCCAGTAGTATAGTTGGCGAGCCTGGGGAGACCCAGTACTTC. Translated: CASSIVGEPGETQYF.

This clone came up once. The chain recombines TRBV6-6 with TRBJ1-6, with D perhaps matching TRBD1 (5 bases). Per germline, CDR1 MNHNY and CDR2 SVGAGI (reference sequence). The CDR3 sequence is 12 residues long. The ends were cut back, 7 bases at V and 11 bases at J, with 12 bases in the middle. This CDR3 reads CASKTRVTPLHF. CDR3 nucleotide sequence: TGTGCCAGCAAGACCAGGGTGACACCCCTCCACTTT.

The V and J genes are TRBV4-1 and TRBJ2-7, with D perhaps matching TRBD1 (6 bases). V lost 6 bases to trimming and J lost 1 base, with 10 bases between them. Germline V lookup: CDR1 MGHRA, CDR2 YSYEKL. The CDR3 is 13 residues long. This CDR3 is CASSLDRSYEQYF. CDR3 in DNA: TGCGCCAGCAGTCTCGACAGGTCCTACGAGCAGTACTTC.

The chain has TRBV7-2 and TRBJ1-1, with D perhaps TRBD1 (5 bases). Trimming took 5 bases from V and 1 from J, leaving 11 bases between them. Germline CDR1 is SGHTA and CDR2 is FQGNSA. The length of the CDR3 is 14 residues. The CDR3 nucleotides read TGTGCCAGCAGCGGCTCACAGGCGAACACTGAAGCTTTCTTT. This encodes CASSGSQANTEAFF. Full variable domain (missing parts from reference TRBV7-2 and TRBJ1-1): GAGVSQSPSNKVTEKGKDVELRCDPISGHTALYWYRQSLGQGLEFLIYFQGNSAPDKSGLPSDRFSAERTGGSVSTLTIQRTQQEDSAVYLCASSGSQANTEAFFGQGTRLTVV.

V is TRBV5-1 and J is TRBJ2-1; 9 bases fit TRBD2. The CDR3 totals 15 residues. Germline trimming cut 0 bases from V and 8 bases from J; bases unmatched to any gene: 6. The germline CDR1 and CDR2 sequences are SGHRS and YFSETQ. The DNA for the CDR3 is TGCGCCAGCAGCTTGGTGAGCGGGAGGATATATGAGCAGTTCTTC. Protein sequence: CASSLVSGRIYEQFF.

About this clone: This likely traces to a read error, being one base from a far larger clone. CDR3 DNA: TGCGCCAGCAGCTTCGGGCAGCCAATTAATGAAAAACTGTTTTTT. This sequence encodes CASSFGQPINEKLFF. J is TRBJ1-4 and V is TRBV5-1, with unresolved D. The ends were cut back, 2 bases at V and 4 bases at J, with 12 bases in the middle. This CDR3 has 15 residues. Germline V lookup: CDR1 SGHRS, CDR2 YFSETQ.

This clone was seen more than once but under ten times. The CDR3 loop is CSVSTGTPTNGYTF. The CDR3 nucleotides are TGCAGCGTTTCGACAGGGACTCCGACTAATGGCTACACCTTC. V is TRBV29-1 and J is TRBJ1-2; the match to TRBD1 covers 7 bases. V trimming: 5 bases; J trimming: 6 bases; junction bases outside the gene matches: 12. There are 14 residues in the CDR3. CDR1 is SQVTM, CDR2 ANQGSEA, per germline.